A selection of T cell receptor beta chains follows, all from one sample in a study of OX40 agonist ivuxolimab in advanced cancers. Assay: immunoSEQ multiplex PCR; the TCRdb copy retains only in-frame clones and omits some. Counted here are tens of thousands of clones, around 89% occurring once; the ten biggest clones make up approximately 0.51%. Material: CD4+ or CD8+ T cells sorted from blood, obtained in a trial of the OX40 agonist ivuxolimab. These receptors were obtained from an adult with an advanced solid tumor such as melanoma, head and neck, liver or kidney cancer. Both conserved end residues are part of each CDR3. Fields, in order: J gene, clone size, D gene, V gene, CDR3 protein, CDR3 DNA. The D gene is left open where the match is weak. Size tells how often a clone was seen (once, few, many) or the class of an expanded clone, and some rows leave it out.

TRBJ1-1 . . TRBV13 CASSLISLGKVGTEAFF TGTGCCAGCAGCTTAATCTCTCTCGGGAAAGTAGGTACTGAAGCTTTCTTT
TRBJ2-5 . . TRBV5-6 CASSWRPLGERETQYF TGTGCCAGCAGCTGGCGCCCTCTTGGAGAACGAGAGACCCAGTACTTC
TRBJ2-5 . . TRBV7-9 CASSLRGREQYF TGTGCCAGCAGCTTACGGGGTAGAGAGCAGTACTTC
TRBJ2-7 . TRBD1 TRBV19 CASSISSRTGSYEQYF TGTGCCAGTAGTATTTCCTCCCGGACAGGCTCCTACGAGCAGTACTTC
TRBJ2-5 once . TRBV5-1 CASSSSLETQYF TGCGCCAGCAGCTCCTCCCTAGAGACCCAGTACTTC
TRBJ2-2 . . TRBV9 CASSVGTTGELFF TGTGCCAGCAGCGTAGGCACCACCGGGGAGCTGTTTTTT
TRBJ2-1 . . TRBV7-3 CASSLYGSYNEQFF TGTGCCAGCAGCTTATACGGCTCCTACAATGAGCAGTTCTTC
TRBJ1-2 . . TRBV6-1 CASSEDKYYGYTF TGTGCCAGCAGTGAAGACAAGTACTATGGCTACACCTTC
TRBJ1-5 . . TRBV7-9 CASSSGPYSNQPQHF TGTGCCAGCAGCTCAGGGCCGTATAGCAATCAGCCCCAGCATTTT
TRBJ2-7 . . TRBV30 CAWSSTGTSYEQYF TGTGCCTGGAGTTCGACCGGGACTTCCTACGAGCAGTACTTC
TRBJ2-5 . . TRBV5-6 CASSLAITGETQYF TGTGCCAGCAGCTTGGCCATTACAGGGGAGACCCAGTACTTC
TRBJ2-7 . TRBD1 TRBV5-1 CASSLAPPGTGTYEQYF TGCGCCAGCAGCTTGGCCCCCCCCGGGACAGGGACCTACGAGCAGTACTTC
TRBJ2-3 . TRBD2 TRBV2 CASSEQRGWGDTQYF TGTGCCAGCAGTGAACAGCGGGGATGGGGGGATACGCAGTATTTT
TRBJ2-2 few . TRBV27 CASKRPAGELFF TGTGCCAGCAAACGACCGGCCGGGGAGCTGTTTTTT
TRBJ2-7 . . TRBV11-3 CASSSTQVYEQYF TGTGCCAGCAGCTCAACACAGGTATACGAGCAGTACTTC
TRBJ2-1 . . TRBV30 CAWIPGRAPYNEQFF TGTGCCTGGATCCCAGGACGAGCCCCCTACAATGAGCAGTTCTTC